This T cell receptor (beta chain) was retrieved from a study of CD8+CD57+ T cells in acquired aplastic anemia. This clonotype was detected ten times or more. What it binds is not known. Genomic DNA acted as the template from which TCR beta VDJ combination and CDR3 sequence profiling were carried out. TCRdb ran MiXCR on the reads and lists one entry per CDR3 protein. Among over 150,000 distinct CDR3 sequences listed, approximately 40% were seen once. Overall study findings and caveats: The study identified almost 30 CD8+ CDR3 sequences shared by patients and controls.

The V gene's germline CDR1 is MNHNS and CDR2 SASEGT. This CDR3 contains 13 residues. J gave up 8 bases and V 10 bases, and 11 bases lay outside the gene matches. This chain connects TRBV6-1 to TRBJ2-1, with 7 bases identical to TRBD1. The sample was sorted CD4+, CD8+, or CD8+CD57+ T cells (not recorded which) from PBMCs. The clonotype originates from a human donor in good health. As DNA, the CDR3 is TGTGCCATCAGGGGGTATAGAAGCGATGAGCAGTTCTTC. As protein: CAIRGYRSDEQFF.